This T cell receptor (beta chain) stems from a study of T cell responses to AZD1222 COVID-19 vaccine. General study points: Donor demographics were predominantly white British with a female majority; clonal diversity may be underestimated.

The table came from immunoSEQ multiplex PCR; TCRdb's copy has only in-frame clones and leaves some out. The sample consists of about 120,000 clones, 70% to 90% of them appearing once. About this clone: Its antigen is not known.

Looked up from germline, CDR1 is MNHEY and CDR2 is SMNVEV (reference sequence). V gave up 8 bases and J gave up 2 bases, with 14 bases separating them. The CDR3 spans 14 residues. The receptor was derived from an adult in good health. This chain connects TRBV27 to TRBJ2-3, with D possibly being TRBD2 (6 bases). The sample consisted of peripheral blood, taken on day 0 of AZD1222 vaccination. This CDR3 reads CASARDSYTDTQYF. CDR3 DNA sequence: TGTGCCAGCGCCCGGGACTCCTACACAGATACGCAGTATTTT.